These T cell receptor beta chains were read from a single sample in a study of blood T cell repertoires in COVID-19. TCRdb keeps only in-frame clones here, not all; method: immunoSEQ multiplex PCR. The data contain roughly 200,000 clones, 80% to 90% of them singletons. The specimen sequenced was peripheral blood. Receptors originate from a man aged 55 to 69 with acute or convalescent COVID-19. Both conserved end residues are part of each CDR3. The order of the fields is clone size, J gene, CDR3 length, V gene, CDR3 protein. Size is stated for part of the rows, as once, few or many counts, or as a class when the clone is expanded.

NA TRBJ2-3 14 TRBV5-1 CASSLAQASDTQYF
NA TRBJ1-6 13 TRBV5-1 CASRLEDRGPLHF
NA TRBJ1-5 14 TRBV7-9 CASQPGGANQPQHF
NA TRBJ1-5 16 TRBV27 CASSLYYRVGNQPQHF
NA TRBJ2-1 14 TRBV28 CASSVDTANNEQFF
NA TRBJ2-3 16 TRBV24-1 CATSDFAREGTDTQYF
few TRBJ2-7 15 TRBV7-6 CASSLEDRIEDEQYF
NA TRBJ2-2 14 TRBV5-1 CASSQLRDTGELFF
NA TRBJ1-6 13 TRBV27 CASRQVLNSPLHF
NA TRBJ2-1 16 TRBV6-2/TRBV6-3 CASSSGTSLNYNEQFF
NA TRBJ1-2 13 TRBV27 CASSVQGPYGYTF
NA TRBJ1-5 13 TRBV2 CASNGGFNQPQHF
NA TRBJ2-7 14 TRBV14 CASSTVTGGYEQYF
NA TRBJ2-1 18 TRBV28 CASSPQGGEGLGYNEQFF
once TRBJ2-7 13 TRBV27 CASSSHSRQATYF
NA TRBJ1-3 14 TRBV28 CASSPGGAGNTIYF
NA TRBJ1-1 14 TRBV27 CASSFGRGNTEAFF
NA TRBJ2-7 19 TRBV5-1 CASSLEMMIIQDRQYEQYF
NA TRBJ2-1 13 TRBV5-1 CASSPLGYNEQFF
NA TRBJ2-7 16 TRBV5-4 CASSSGWGGSSYEQYF
once TRBJ2-7 12 TRBV28 CASRGQGSEQYF
NA TRBJ2-1 15 TRBV27 CASSYRQGTYNEQFF
NA TRBJ2-7 14 TRBV27 CASSLSPGGYEQYF
NA TRBJ2-3 14 TRBV9 CASSVGLVTDTQYF
NA TRBJ2-1 17 TRBV9 CASSDSPGQGMFNEQFF
once TRBJ2-3 15 TRBV4-1 CASSQIANGTDTQYF
NA TRBJ1-2 14 TRBV3-1/TRBV3-2 CASSQELTGIGYTF
NA TRBJ1-1 15 TRBV30 CAWRRYRDSEAEAFF
NA TRBJ1-3 15 TRBV5-6 CASSHRGFSGNTIYF
NA TRBJ1-1 14 TRBV11-3 CASSRNRGDTEAFF
NA TRBJ1-3 14 TRBV19 CASSIGSSGNTIYF
NA TRBJ2-7 12 TRBV28 CASAGGPYEQYF
few TRBJ2-1 13 TRBV11-2 CASSLGLANEQFF
NA TRBJ1-4 14 TRBV19 CASSADRAREKLFF
NA TRBJ2-1 13 TRBV9 CASSVTSGSIAIF
NA TRBJ2-2 17 TRBV28 CASSPRRLAGGTGELFF
NA TRBJ2-3 16 TRBV7-2 CASSISVDSGTDTQYF
NA TRBJ1-4 14 TRBV10-3 CAISDGGLSEKLFF
NA TRBJ1-1 16 TRBV28 CASSPSGVSMNTEAFF
once TRBJ1-1 13 TRBV5-1 CASRGQGLTEAFF
few TRBJ2-1 14 TRBV6-5 CASRSLGGYNEQFF
NA TRBJ2-2 14 TRBV19 CASSIWEFTGELFF
NA TRBJ2-1 15 TRBV5-4 CASSLASGRAREQFF
NA TRBJ2-3 15 TRBV29-1 CSVVRLAGVTDTQYF
NA TRBJ2-1 14 TRBV18 CASSPGQGFGEQFF
NA TRBJ2-7 12 TRBV24-1 CATSPSLYEQYF
NA TRBJ1-2 10 TRBV20-1 CSASVGGYTF
NA TRBJ2-1 17 TRBV4-1 CASSQGLAGGYYNEQFF
NA TRBJ2-3 17 TRBV6-2/TRBV6-3 CASSKIGLAGIPPTQYF
NA TRBJ1-4 13 TRBV4-1 CASSQVSGEKLFF